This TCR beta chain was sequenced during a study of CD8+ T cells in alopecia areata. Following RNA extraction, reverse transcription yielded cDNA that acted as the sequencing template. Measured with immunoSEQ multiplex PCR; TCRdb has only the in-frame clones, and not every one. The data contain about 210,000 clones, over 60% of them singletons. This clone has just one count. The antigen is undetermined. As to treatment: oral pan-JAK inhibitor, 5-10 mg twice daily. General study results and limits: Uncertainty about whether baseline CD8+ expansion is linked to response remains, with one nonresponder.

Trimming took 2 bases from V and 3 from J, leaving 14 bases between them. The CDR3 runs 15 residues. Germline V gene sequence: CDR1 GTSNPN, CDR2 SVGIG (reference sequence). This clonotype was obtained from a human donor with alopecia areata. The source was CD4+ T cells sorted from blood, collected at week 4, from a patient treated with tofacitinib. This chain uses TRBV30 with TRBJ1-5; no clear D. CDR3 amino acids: CAWSIGGRDNQPQHF. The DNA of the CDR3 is TGTGCCTGGAGTATCGGAGGGAGGGACAATCAGCCCCAGCATTTT.